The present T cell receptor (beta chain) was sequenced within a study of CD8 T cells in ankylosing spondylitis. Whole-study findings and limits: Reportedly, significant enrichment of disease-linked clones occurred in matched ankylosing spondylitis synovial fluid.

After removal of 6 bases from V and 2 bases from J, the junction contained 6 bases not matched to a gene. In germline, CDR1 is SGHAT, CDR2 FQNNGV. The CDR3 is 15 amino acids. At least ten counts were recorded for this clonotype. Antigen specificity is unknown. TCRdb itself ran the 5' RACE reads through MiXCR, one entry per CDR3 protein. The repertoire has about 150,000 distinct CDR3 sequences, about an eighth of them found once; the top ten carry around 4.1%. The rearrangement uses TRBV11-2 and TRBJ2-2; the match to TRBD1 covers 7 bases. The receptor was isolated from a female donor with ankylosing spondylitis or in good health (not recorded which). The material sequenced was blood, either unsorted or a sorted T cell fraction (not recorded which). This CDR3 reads CASSSDRVNTGELFF. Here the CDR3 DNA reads TGTGCCAGCAGTTCTGACAGGGTCAACACCGGGGAGCTGTTTTTT. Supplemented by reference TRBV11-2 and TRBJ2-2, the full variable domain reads EAGVAQSPRYKIIEKRQSVAFWCNPISGHATLYWYQQILGQGPKLLIQFQNNGVVDDSQLPKDRFSAERLKGVDSTLKIQPAKLEDSAVYLCASSSDRVNTGELFFGEGSRLTVL.